This T cell receptor (beta chain) was sequenced for a study of blood T cell repertoires in COVID-19. Study-level information: Whether acute or convalescent, the COVID-19 samples came from the United States, Italy and Spain. Sources were T cells, B-cell-depleted T cells, or PBMCs; the material itself was cDNA or gDNA.

The germline V and J ends were trimmed by 6 bases and 7 bases, with 22 bases remaining between them. CDR1 is MNHNY and CDR2 is SVGAGI in the germline V gene (reference sequence). This CDR3 has 16 residues. In the original analysis: The assay estimated nucleated cells by amplifying reference gene primers. Measured with immunoSEQ multiplex PCR; TCRdb has only the in-frame clones, and not every one. V, J and clone size derive from that table, while D and trimming were established from the DNA sequence. Of 110,000 to 150,000 clones in the sample, 65% to 85% were seen once. The J gene is TRBJ1-5, the V gene TRBV6-6, with a weak D call TRBD1 (6 bases). This clonotype was obtained from a woman aged 60 to 75 with acute or convalescent COVID-19. Sample: peripheral blood. CDR3: CASRRGAQGLGQPQHF. CDR3 DNA sequence: TGTGCCAGCAGAAGGGGTGCTCAGGGGCTCGGGCAGCCCCAGCATTTT.